This T cell receptor beta chain was identified in a study of T cells after posttransplantation cyclophosphamide. Germline CDR1 reads MGHRA; CDR2 reads YSYEKL. The CDR3 length is 16 residues. V lost 3 bases to trimming and J lost 6 bases; unmatched junction nucleotides: 5. The sample holds a few counts of this clone. No antigen is known for it. The repertoire was sequenced with immunoSEQ multiplex PCR; TCRdb's copy has only in-frame clones and lacks some. The data show 4,000 or so clones, 62% seen once. Study-level findings and limits: Later post-transplant blood repertoires were often dominated by donor CD8+ memory clones. Blood and skin or GI T cell repertoires showed limited TRB overlap.

This TCR was sampled from a man aged 25-45 years in good health and a related stem cell transplant donor. Sequences were obtained from memory CD8+ T cells sorted from blood. The chain has TRBV4-1 and TRBJ2-3, with 14 bases lining up with TRBD2. The CDR3 loop reads CASSQAGLAGVDTQYF. CDR3 nucleotides: TGCGCCAGCAGCCAGGCGGGACTAGCGGGAGTGGATACGCAGTATTTT.